This TCR beta chain was observed in a study of T-cell reconstitution after alpha-beta-depleted transplantation in children. The CDR3 has 12 amino acids. Germline V gene sequence: CDR1 DFQATT, CDR2 SNEGSKA (reference sequence). V was trimmed by 6 bases and J by 3 bases, leaving 12 bases between them. Preparing the TCRbeta library involved the use of unique molecular identifiers. Using its own MiXCR run on the PCR reads, TCRdb lists one record per CDR3 protein. Of 500,000 or so distinct CDR3 sequences listed, less than 35% were seen once; the top ten hold under 3%. This clonotype was counted between two and nine times.

The chain combines TRBV20-1 with TRBJ2-7; weak D call: TRBD2 (6 bases). The source was PBMCs from the stem cell graft donor, collected from the stem cell graft. The receptor's source is a human donor who donated a stem cell graft to a child with aplastic anemia. CDR3 in amino acids: CSAQRGDYEQYV. The CDR3 nucleotides are TGCAGTGCCCAACGCGGGGACTACGAGCAGTACGTC.